This entry features one TCR beta chain sequence. Its antigen is undetermined. These data originate in a study of graft-versus-host responses after intestinal transplantation. Across the whole study: Every recipient had anti-thymocyte globulin induction and 2 to 4 years of tacrolimus plus steroids.

From germline, CDR1 is MGHDK and CDR2 SYGVNS. The CDR3 loop spans 13 amino acids. Trimming removed 5 bases from V and 12 bases from J; junction bases left unmatched: 12. Assay: immunoSEQ multiplex PCR; the TCRdb copy retains only in-frame clones and omits some. This table holds over 100,000 clones, roughly 91% found once. Study-wide findings and caveats: Patients with graft-donor T cell macrochimerism had high graft-versus-host to host-versus-graft clonal ratios in allografts.

This TCR came from a human donor who received an intestinal transplant. This specimen consisted of unstimulated CD4+ T cells sorted from spleen or lymph node cells, obtained before intestinal transplant. The chain combines TRBV25-1 with TRBJ2-5, with 7 bases matching TRBD1. For the CDR3, the DNA is TGTGCCAGCAGTTTTGGTTCCCAGGGGGTGGAGTACTTC. Translation gives CASSFGSQGVEYF.